A selection of T cell receptor beta chains follows, all from one sample in a study of blood T cell repertoires in COVID-19. Profiled with immunoSEQ multiplex PCR; TCRdb holds only in-frame clones, not every one. The sample includes a few hundred thousand clones, around nine tenths of them seen just once. Sequencing was carried out using peripheral blood. The source of these receptors is a man aged 35 to 55 who had recovered from COVID-19. The CDR3 runs from the conserved cysteine through the conserved F or W. D genes are given only for firm matches. The size entry is marked missing in some rows and otherwise reads once, few, many or a size class.

NA	NA	TRBV18	TRBJ2-7	CASTRDPPGEQYF	TGTGCCAGCACGCGGGACCCCCCTGGTGAGCAGTACTTC
NA	NA	TRBV12-3/TRBV12-4	TRBJ1-1	CASSPGQNTEAFF	TGTGCCAGCAGTCCGGGACAGAACACTGAAGCTTTCTTT
NA	NA	TRBV5-1	TRBJ2-7	CASSLAAGYEQYF	TGCGCCAGCAGCTTGGCCGCCGGCTACGAGCAGTACTTC
NA	NA	TRBV2	TRBJ1-2	CAATSGYGYTF	TGTGCCGCCACCAGCGGGTATGGCTACACCTTC
NA	NA	TRBV20-1	TRBJ2-4	CSASHQGNIQYF	TGCAGTGCTAGTCACCAGGGTAACATTCAGTACTTC
once	NA	TRBV29-1	TRBJ1-1	CSAIIGRSGNTEAFF	TGCAGCGCGATAATCGGCCGCTCGGGGAACACTGAAGCTTTCTTT
NA	NA	TRBV12-3/TRBV12-4	TRBJ1-2	CATNGGVVGYTF	TGTGCCACCAACGGCGGGGTGGTCGGCTACACCTTC
once	TRBD1	TRBV25-1	TRBJ1-1	CASRQQGVSTEAFF	TGTGCCAGCAGACAACAGGGGGTTAGCACTGAAGCTTTCTTT
NA	TRBD1	TRBV12-3/TRBV12-4	TRBJ1-2	CASSFGTGAGYTF	TGTGCCAGCAGTTTTGGGACAGGGGCAGGCTACACCTTC
NA	NA	TRBV7-3	TRBJ2-1	CASSLSGKGHEQFF	TGTGCCAGCAGCTTATCCGGGAAAGGACATGAGCAGTTCTTC
NA	NA	TRBV7-2	TRBJ1-5	CASSLYGVVGVSPQHF	TGTGCCAGCAGCTTATACGGTGTGGTCGGGGTATCTCCCCAGCATTTT
few	NA	TRBV29-1	TRBJ1-5	CSVGTAINQPQHF	TGCAGCGTTGGGACAGCTATCAATCAGCCCCAGCATTTT
NA	NA	TRBV27	TRBJ2-5	CASSLSRRQETQYF	TGTGCCAGCAGTTTATCCCGCAGGCAAGAGACCCAGTACTTC
NA	TRBD1	TRBV7-2	TRBJ2-7	CASSLVPSRGHEQYF	TGTGCCAGCAGCCTCGTGCCTAGCAGGGGGCACGAGCAGTACTTC
NA	NA	TRBV7-9	TRBJ1-1	CASSLAARGNTEAFF	TGTGCCAGCAGCTTAGCGGCCAGGGGGAACACTGAAGCTTTCTTT
NA	TRBD2	TRBV12-3/TRBV12-4	TRBJ2-1	CASKRGAYNEQFF	TGTGCCAGCAAGCGGGGGGCATACAATGAGCAGTTCTTC
NA	TRBD1	TRBV7-2	TRBJ2-7	CASSTGTGQQYF	TGTGCCAGCAGCACGGGGACAGGGCAGCAGTACTTC
few	NA	TRBV5-6	TRBJ1-5	CASSSWGGPQPQHF	TGTGCCAGCAGCTCATGGGGGGGCCCTCAGCCCCAGCATTTT
NA	TRBD2	TRBV9	TRBJ2-3	CASSERTSGVTTDTQYF	TGTGCCAGCAGCGAGAGGACTAGCGGGGTGACCACAGATACGCAGTATTTT
once	NA	TRBV12-5	TRBJ1-1	CASGLGGNTEAFF	TGTGCTAGTGGTTTGGGCGGGAACACTGAAGCTTTCTTT
NA	TRBD2	TRBV20-1	TRBJ2-1	CSASPLAGGPIEQFF	TGCAGTGCTAGTCCACTAGCGGGGGGGCCGATTGAGCAGTTCTTC
NA	TRBD1	TRBV9	TRBJ2-5	CASSVDGTGQETQYF	TGTGCCAGCAGCGTAGACGGGACAGGTCAAGAGACCCAGTACTTC
NA	TRBD2	TRBV10-3	TRBJ2-7	CAIRIPGGLAGYEQYF	TGTGCCATCAGGATTCCGGGGGGACTAGCGGGCTACGAGCAGTACTTC
NA	TRBD2	TRBV28	TRBJ2-7	CASSFTSGGSSEQYF	TGTGCCAGCAGTTTCACTAGCGGGGGTTCCTCCGAGCAGTACTTC
NA	TRBD1	TRBV6-5	TRBJ1-2	CASRGTGKYYGYTF	TGTGCCAGCAGGGGGACAGGGAAGTACTATGGCTACACCTTC
NA	NA	TRBV3-1/TRBV3-2	TRBJ1-1	CASSHGGGKLNTEAFF	TGTGCCAGCAGCCATGGGGGGGGCAAGCTGAACACTGAAGCTTTCTTT
NA	TRBD2	TRBV6-2/TRBV6-3	TRBJ2-3	CASSHQPRGVPSTDTQYF	TGTGCCAGCAGTCATCAACCTCGGGGGGTTCCCTCCACAGATACGCAGTATTTT
NA	NA	TRBV7-9	TRBJ2-5	CASSLGSAGNRETQYF	TGTGCCAGCAGCTTAGGTTCGGCAGGGAACCGAGAGACCCAGTACTTC
NA	TRBD1	TRBV4-1	TRBJ1-6	CASSQRTGLVWNSPLHF	TGCGCCAGCAGCCAAAGGACAGGGTTAGTTTGGAATTCACCCCTCCACTTT
NA	NA	TRBV7-9	TRBJ1-5	CASSLDNNQPQHF	TGTGCCAGCAGCTTAGACAACAATCAGCCCCAGCATTTT
NA	NA	TRBV5-4	TRBJ1-2	CASSLFAGRHWDGYTF	TGTGCCAGCAGCTTGTTTGCAGGGCGCCACTGGGATGGCTACACCTTC
NA	NA	TRBV6-5	TRBJ2-5	CARGPPRRRNQYF	TGTGCCAGGGGTCCCCCGAGGCGAAGAAACCAGTACTTC
NA	TRBD2	TRBV3-1/TRBV3-2	TRBJ2-2	CASSQASGMNTGELFF	TGTGCCAGCAGCCAAGCCAGCGGGATGAACACCGGGGAGCTGTTTTTT
few	NA	TRBV5-4	TRBJ2-6	CASSPEGPGANVLTF	TGTGCCAGCAGCCCGGAGGGCCCTGGGGCCAACGTCCTGACTTTC
NA	NA	TRBV6-5	TRBJ1-4	CASSPISRNEKLFF	TGTGCCAGCAGTCCCATTTCGAGGAATGAAAAACTGTTTTTT
NA	NA	TRBV10-2	TRBJ2-7	CASSEPGRGAYEQYF	TGCGCCAGCAGTGAGCCAGGCAGGGGTGCGTACGAGCAGTACTTC
NA	NA	TRBV5-4	TRBJ1-2	CASSLGPGEGGNYGYTF	TGTGCCAGCAGCTTGGGGCCGGGGGAGGGAGGGAACTATGGCTACACCTTC
NA	NA	TRBV29-1	TRBJ2-3	CSVAGGTSTDTQYF	TGCAGCGTTGCAGGGGGGACTAGCACAGATACGCAGTATTTT
NA	NA	TRBV2	TRBJ2-7	CASIRGGAEQYF	TGTGCCAGCATCCGTGGGGGGGCCGAGCAGTACTTC
NA	NA	TRBV19	TRBJ2-2	CASSIGGGRYTGELFF	TGTGCCAGTAGTATAGGAGGAGGGAGGTACACCGGGGAGCTGTTTTTT
NA	NA	TRBV7-9	TRBJ1-3	CASSPQGASGNTIYF	TGTGCCAGCAGCCCTCAGGGTGCGTCTGGAAACACCATATATTTT
NA	TRBD2	TRBV18	TRBJ2-7	CASSPGGRNEQYF	TGTGCCAGCTCCCCGGGAGGGCGCAACGAGCAGTACTTC
NA	NA	TRBV5-4	TRBJ2-7	CASSRRTPPYEQYF	TGTGCCAGCAGTCGAAGGACACCGCCCTACGAGCAGTACTTC
NA	TRBD1	TRBV4-3	TRBJ2-3	CASSLRDRGRGTDTQYF	TGCGCCAGCAGCCTCCGGGACAGGGGGCGCGGCACAGATACGCAGTATTTT
once	TRBD1	TRBV7-9	TRBJ2-2	CASSHTGTGVTGELFF	TGTGCCAGCAGCCACACCGGGACAGGGGTCACCGGGGAGCTGTTTTTT